These 25 T cell receptor beta chains were sequenced from one sample in a study of shared clonotypes between healthy human individuals. Measured with immunoSEQ multiplex PCR; TCRdb has only the in-frame clones, and not every one. Here the sample spans about 1 million clones, 70% to 80% being singletons. The sample was memory CD4+ T cells sorted from blood. Noted subset: CD45RA-negative fraction. The receptors were gathered from a man aged 18 to 30 in good health.

Comment on this clone: A clone one base away is much larger, so this may be a read error. This CDR3 is also generated by other DNA sequences in the sample. The rearrangement joins TRBV28 to TRBJ1-1; unclear D gene. V was trimmed by 3 bases and J by 1 base, leaving 6 bases between them. The CDR3 spans 13 residues. Germline V gene sequence: CDR1 MDHEN, CDR2 SYDVKM. This CDR3 is CASSLGGNTEAFF. CDR3 nucleotide sequence: TGTGCCAGCAGTTTGGGAGGGAACACTGAAGCTTTCTTT.

The chain recombines TRBV6-1 with TRBJ2-7; TRBD1 aligns across 9 bases. This CDR3 spans 14 amino acids. V shed 7 bases, J shed 3 bases, and the junction held 7 bases outside the gene matches. Germline-derived CDR1 and CDR2 are MNHNS and SASEGT. CDR3 protein: CASNKGQGGYEQYF. The DNA for the CDR3 is TGTGCCAGCAACAAGGGACAGGGAGGCTACGAGCAGTACTTC.

The chain joins TRBV5-6 to TRBJ2-1; D remains ambiguous. V was shortened by 2 bases and J by 0 bases, with 9 bases between the two germline ends. This CDR3 is 15 amino acids long. Per germline, CDR1 SGHDT and CDR2 YYEEEE. The CDR3 reads CASSFPYRSYNEQFF. The CDR3 DNA reads TGTGCCAGCAGCTTTCCATACCGCTCCTACAATGAGCAGTTCTTC. The entire variable domain, with the rest obtained from reference TRBV5-6 and TRBJ2-1, is as follows: DAGVTQSPTHLIKTRGQQVTLRCSPKSGHDTVSWYQQALGQGPQFIFQYYEEEERQRGNFPDRFSGHQFPNYSSELNVNALLLGDSALYLCASSFPYRSYNEQFFGPGTRLTVL.

The chain links TRBV18 to TRBJ1-1; weak D call: TRBD1 (5 bases). This CDR3 is 15 amino acids long. Germline values: CDR1 KGHSH, CDR2 LQKENI. V was pared by 3 bases and J by 1 base, with 12 bases between. The CDR3 region has the DNA TGTGCCAGCTCACCGGGGCAAATGCCGAACACTGAAGCTTTCTTT. It yields the protein CASSPGQMPNTEAFF. The full variable domain, its missing parts supplied by reference TRBV18 and TRBJ1-1, is NAGVMQNPRHLVRRRGQEARLRCSPMKGHSHVYWYRQLPEEGLKFMVYLQKENIIDESGMPKERFSAEFPKEGPSILRIQQVVRGDSAAYFCASSPGQMPNTEAFFGQGTRLTVV.

The chain couples TRBV19 to TRBJ2-5, with D tentatively TRBD1 (6 bases). V lost 8 bases and J 5 bases, leaving 18 bases between the germline ends. The CDR3 is 14 residues long. Germline V gene data show CDR1 as LNHDA and CDR2 as SQIVND (reference sequence). The CDR3 loop reads CASSSGTRTETQYF. As DNA, the CDR3 is TGTGCCAGTTCGTCCGGGACAAGGACGGAGACCCAGTACTTC.

This chain links TRBV27 with TRBJ2-6; D gene ambiguous. This CDR3 is 14 amino acids long. Trimming removed 3 bases from V and 0 bases from J, with 3 bases in between. Germline assignment: CDR1 MNHEY and CDR2 SMNVEV (reference sequence). CDR3 loop: CASSFTSGANVLTF. For the CDR3, the DNA is TGTGCCAGCAGTTTCACCTCTGGGGCCAACGTCCTGACTTTC. Together with reference TRBV27 and TRBJ2-6, the CDR3 gives the full variable domain: EAQVTQNPRYLITVTGKKLTVTCSQNMNHEYMSWYRQDPGLGLRQIYYSMNVEVTDKGDVPEGYKVSRKEKRNFPLILESPSPNQTSLYFCASSFTSGANVLTFGAGSRLTVL.

The V call is TRBV11-2, the J call TRBJ2-5, with TRBD1 identical over 7 bases. J was trimmed by 4 bases and V by 5 bases; bases with no gene match: 7. The CDR3 extends over 14 amino acids. Germline values: CDR1 SGHAT, CDR2 FQNNGV. In DNA form, the CDR3 reads TGTGCCAGCAGCAACCGACAGGGAAGAGAGACCCAGTACTTC. Translated: CASSNRQGRETQYF.

The chain links TRBV27 to TRBJ2-2; tentatively, D is TRBD2 (5 bases). The CDR3 length is 14 residues. The ends were cut back, 10 bases at V and 4 bases at J, with 16 bases in the middle. Germline lookup yields CDR1 MNHEY and CDR2 SMNVEV (reference sequence). The DNA of the CDR3 is TGTGCCACAAGGAAGGCGGGCAGCACCGGGGAGCTGTTTTTT. This codes for CATRKAGSTGELFF.

This chain connects TRBV7-8 to TRBJ2-7; D could derive from TRBD1 or TRBD2 (5 bases each). Germline V gene sequence: CDR1 SGHVS, CDR2 FQNEAQ. The CDR3 length is 16 residues. The V gene lost 5 bases and the J gene lost 0 bases, with 17 bases spanning the gap. CDR3 coding DNA: TGTGCCAGCAGCAAAAATCCGGGACGCAGCTCCTACGAGCAGTACTTC. The encoded protein is CASSKNPGRSSYEQYF.

This chain links TRBV7-9 with TRBJ2-7; 11 nucleotides agree with TRBD1. The CDR3 has 14 residues. The germline gives CDR1 SEHNR, CDR2 FQNEAQ (reference sequence). J was trimmed by 6 bases and V by 4 bases; bases with no gene match: 5. The CDR3 loop is CASSSGTGGREQYF. The CDR3 DNA follows: TGTGCCAGCAGCTCCGGGACAGGGGGACGCGAGCAGTACTTC.

This chain uses TRBV29-1 with TRBJ2-2, with 12 bases matching TRBD2. J was trimmed by 5 bases and V by 7 bases; bases with no gene match: 8. There are 15 residues in the CDR3. Germline-derived CDR1 and CDR2 are SQVTM and ANQGSEA. CDR3 sequence: CSATTSGSLTGELFF. As DNA, the CDR3 is TGCAGCGCCACGACTAGCGGGAGTCTTACCGGGGAGCTGTTTTTT.

The chain carries TRBV5-4 and TRBJ2-5; 8 bases align to TRBD1. The CDR3 loop spans 14 amino acids. CDR1 SGHNT and CDR2 YYREEE come from the germline V gene (reference sequence). Trimming took 2 bases from V and 4 from J; bases not matched to a gene: 4. The CDR3 DNA follows: TGTGCCAGCAGCTTCGCAGGGGGCCGAGAGACCCAGTACTTC. This sequence encodes CASSFAGGRETQYF.

The gene calls are TRBV19 and TRBJ2-5; D gene ambiguous. V was clipped by 3 bases and J by 2 bases, with 13 bases between them. The CDR3 covers 15 residues. Germline CDR1 reads LNHDA; CDR2 reads SQIVND (reference sequence). CDR3 protein: CASSIYRTQQETQYF. As DNA, the CDR3 is TGTGCCAGTAGTATCTACCGGACCCAGCAAGAGACCCAGTACTTC.

The V and J genes are TRBV10-1 and TRBJ1-3; D ambiguous. With 0 bases removed from V and 0 bases from J, the gap between germline ends came to 6 bases. The CDR3 loop spans 15 amino acids. Germline CDR1 and CDR2: WNHNN and SYGVQD (reference sequence). The CDR3 nucleotides are TGCGCCAGCAGTGAGTCGCGCGGCTCTGGAAACACCATATATTTT. Amino acids: CASSESRGSGNTIYF.

This clone was seen more than once but under ten times. The chain joins TRBV28 to TRBJ1-2; D possibly corresponds to TRBD1 (5 bases). Germline V lookup: CDR1 MDHEN, CDR2 SYDVKM. With 4 bases removed from V and 8 bases from J, the gap between germline ends came to 17 bases. This CDR3 is 14 amino acids long. CDR3 loop: CASSYGPGRGGYTF. CDR3 bases: TGTGCCAGCAGTTACGGACCGGGAAGGGGCGGCTACACCTTC.

This clone was seen a handful of times. V gene TRBV2 combines with J gene TRBJ2-7; D call uncertain. Looked up from germline, CDR1 is SNHLY and CDR2 is FYNNEI. The CDR3 is 16 residues long. V lost 6 bases and J 2 bases, leaving 20 bases between the germline ends. CDR3 residues: CASSLPPITQTYEQYF. The DNA for the CDR3 is TGTGCCAGCAGCCTCCCACCTATCACTCAAACCTACGAGCAGTACTTC.

The rearrangement uses TRBV9 and TRBJ1-2; no firm D call. The germline CDR1 and CDR2 sequences are SGDLS and YYNGEE. This CDR3 spans 13 amino acids. Trimming left V 4 bases short and J 4 bases short, with 11 bases between. Here the CDR3 reads CASSPREVYGYTF. The CDR3, as DNA: TGTGCCAGCAGCCCCCGGGAGGTCTATGGCTACACCTTC.

V and J are TRBV6-5 and TRBJ2-2; D not certain. The CDR3 is 13 residues long. V was shortened by 7 bases and J by 4 bases, with 10 bases between the two germline ends. Per the germline V gene, CDR1 is MNHEY and CDR2 is SVGAGI. Here the CDR3 DNA reads TGTGCCAGCACCCACCCGGGCACCGGGGAGCTGTTTTTT. Its protein is CASTHPGTGELFF.

V is TRBV10-3 and J is TRBJ2-2; D is unresolved. V lost 6 bases to trimming and J lost 3 bases, with 11 bases between them. The CDR3 spans 14 residues. Germline V CDR1 and CDR2: ENHRY, SYGVKD. DNA of the CDR3: TGTGCCATCAGGGATACACAGCACACCGGGGAGCTGTTTTTT. The encoded protein is CAIRDTQHTGELFF.

The V gene is TRBV2, the J gene TRBJ1-2; the match to TRBD1 covers 7 bases. V shed 8 bases and J 6 bases; nucleotides not matched to a gene: 15. The length of the CDR3 is 15 residues. Germline V gives CDR1 SNHLY, CDR2 FYNNEI. The CDR3 sequence is CASSPRGRGEDGYTF. In DNA, the CDR3 is TGTGCCAGCTCCCCCCGGGGCAGGGGGGAAGATGGCTACACCTTC.

The chain uses TRBV30 and TRBJ2-3; D call uncertain. The CDR3 contains 12 residues. V lost 2 bases and J 2 bases, leaving 5 bases between the germline ends. In germline, CDR1 is GTSNPN, CDR2 SVGIG (reference sequence). In nucleotides, the CDR3 is TGTGCCTGGAGTTCCAACACAGATACGCAGTATTTT. This codes for CAWSSNTDTQYF.

This chain links TRBV4-3 with TRBJ2-3; 8 bases match TRBD1. This CDR3 has 17 amino acids. Trimming took 2 bases from V and 0 from J; bases not matched to a gene: 7. In germline, CDR1 is LGHNA, CDR2 YSLEER. As DNA, the CDR3 is TGCGCCAGCAGCCAACAGCCGACAGGGGAAAGCACAGATACGCAGTATTTT. This encodes CASSQQPTGESTDTQYF.

This clone was seen more than once but under ten times. The chain uses TRBV5-1 and TRBJ1-5; 8 positions match TRBD1. CDR1 and CDR2 from the germline V gene are SGHRS and YFSETQ. The V gene end was trimmed by 4 bases and the J gene end by 3 bases; junction bases not matched to a gene: 6. CDR3 size: 15 residues. Written as DNA, the CDR3 is TGCGCCAGCAGCACGACAGGGGAGGTCAATCAGCCCCAGCATTTT. Residues: CASSTTGEVNQPQHF.

This chain joins TRBV6-5 and TRBJ2-7; 10 positions match TRBD2. V was pared by 4 bases and J by 6 bases, with 6 bases of the junction left unmatched. This CDR3 has 14 residues. The germline V gene has CDR1 MNHEY and CDR2 SVGAGI. The CDR3 DNA follows: TGTGCCAGCAGTTCTCCTAGCGGGGGTGGCGAGCAGTACTTC. This gives the protein CASSSPSGGGEQYF.

V is TRBV6-5 and J is TRBJ2-7; TRBD2 matches at 8 bases. The junction had 4 bases not matched to a gene; V was cut back by 6 bases and J by 0 bases. This CDR3 region has 14 residues. In germline, CDR1 is MNHEY, CDR2 SVGAGI. The CDR3 loop reads CASRQRESSYEQYF. CDR3 nucleotide sequence: TGTGCCAGCAGGCAGCGGGAGAGCTCCTACGAGCAGTACTTC.